This T cell receptor (beta chain) was identified in a study of beta chain features in type 1 diabetes. Points from the study as a whole: Naive, central memory and regulatory TCRB repertoires appeared more similar among patients than healthy donors.

The V and J ends lost 4 bases and 0 bases, in that order; junction bases with no gene match: 3. Germline-derived CDR1 and CDR2 are SGDLS and YYNGEE. The CDR3 length is 14 residues. For this clone: The antigen is not known.

Reverse transcribing all isolated RNA meant expressed TCRB transcripts were sequenced. Naive, central memory and regulatory T cell samples produced a mean of about 4 million reads. Clones were read by immunoSEQ multiplex PCR, and TCRdb kept only the in-frame ones, dropping some. In the table there are under 400,000 clones, around 13% of which are singletons. The chain employs TRBV9 and TRBJ2-7; 8 bases match TRBD2. The receptor's source is a man between 18 and 29 years old in good health. Input material: naive CD4+ T cells from blood. The CDR3 protein is CASSPGTSSYEQYF. The CDR3 nucleotides are TGTGCCAGCAGCCCCGGGACTAGCTCCTACGAGCAGTACTTC.